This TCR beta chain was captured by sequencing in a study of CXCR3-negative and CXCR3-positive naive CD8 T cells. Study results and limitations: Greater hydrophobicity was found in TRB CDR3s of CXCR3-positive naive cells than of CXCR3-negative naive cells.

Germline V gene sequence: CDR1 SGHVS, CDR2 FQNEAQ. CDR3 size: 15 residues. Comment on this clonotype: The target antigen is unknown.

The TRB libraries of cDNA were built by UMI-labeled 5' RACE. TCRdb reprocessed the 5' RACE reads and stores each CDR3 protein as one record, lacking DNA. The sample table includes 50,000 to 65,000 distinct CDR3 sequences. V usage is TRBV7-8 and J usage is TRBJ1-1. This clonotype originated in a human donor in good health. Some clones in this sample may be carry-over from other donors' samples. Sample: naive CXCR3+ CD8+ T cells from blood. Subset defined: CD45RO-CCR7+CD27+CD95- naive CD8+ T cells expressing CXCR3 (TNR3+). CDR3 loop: CASSEIQSGRTEAFF.